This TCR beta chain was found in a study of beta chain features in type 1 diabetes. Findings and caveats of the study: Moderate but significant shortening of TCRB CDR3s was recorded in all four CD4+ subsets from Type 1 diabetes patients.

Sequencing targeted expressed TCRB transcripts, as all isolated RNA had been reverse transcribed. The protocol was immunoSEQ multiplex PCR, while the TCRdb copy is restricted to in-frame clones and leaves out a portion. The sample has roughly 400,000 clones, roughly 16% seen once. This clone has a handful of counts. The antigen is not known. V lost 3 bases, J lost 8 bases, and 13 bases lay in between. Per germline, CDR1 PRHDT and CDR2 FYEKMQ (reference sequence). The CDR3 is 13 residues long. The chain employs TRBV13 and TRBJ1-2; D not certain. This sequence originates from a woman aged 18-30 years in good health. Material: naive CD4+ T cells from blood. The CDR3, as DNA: TGTGCCAGCAGCTTGGGGATTTCGGGAGGCTACACCTTC. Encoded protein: CASSLGISGGYTF. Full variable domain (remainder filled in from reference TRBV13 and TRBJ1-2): AAGVIQSPRHLIKEKRETATLKCYPIPRHDTVYWYQQGPGQDPQFLISFYEKMQSDKGSIPDRFSAQQFSDYHSELNMSSLELGDSALYFCASSLGISGGYTFGSGTRLTVV.